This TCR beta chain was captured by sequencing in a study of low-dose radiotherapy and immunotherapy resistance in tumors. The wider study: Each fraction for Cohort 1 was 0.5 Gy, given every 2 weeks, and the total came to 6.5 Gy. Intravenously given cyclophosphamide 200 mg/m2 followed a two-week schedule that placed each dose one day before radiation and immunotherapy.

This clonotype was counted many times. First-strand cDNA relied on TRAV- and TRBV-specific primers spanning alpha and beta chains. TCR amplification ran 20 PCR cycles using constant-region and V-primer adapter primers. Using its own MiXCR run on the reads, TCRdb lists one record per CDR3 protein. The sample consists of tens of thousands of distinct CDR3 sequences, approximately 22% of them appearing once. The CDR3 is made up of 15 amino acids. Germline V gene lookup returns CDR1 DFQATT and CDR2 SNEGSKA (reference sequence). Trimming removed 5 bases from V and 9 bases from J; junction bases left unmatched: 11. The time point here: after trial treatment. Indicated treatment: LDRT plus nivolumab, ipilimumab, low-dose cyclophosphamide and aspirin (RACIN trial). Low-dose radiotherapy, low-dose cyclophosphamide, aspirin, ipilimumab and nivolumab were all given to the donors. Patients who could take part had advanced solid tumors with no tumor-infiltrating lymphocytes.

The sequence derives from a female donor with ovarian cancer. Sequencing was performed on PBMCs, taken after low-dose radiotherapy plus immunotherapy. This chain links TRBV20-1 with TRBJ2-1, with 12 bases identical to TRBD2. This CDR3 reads CSAPSLAGGGREQFF. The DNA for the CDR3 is TGCAGTGCTCCCTCGCTAGCGGGGGGGGGGCGTGAGCAGTTCTTC.